This TCR beta chain was captured in a study of CD8 T cells in ankylosing spondylitis. TCRdb used MiXCR to reprocess the 5' RACE reads, holding one entry per CDR3 protein. The data contain approximately 540,000 distinct CDR3 sequences, roughly 13% of them singletons. The table lists this clonotype with a few counts. Antigen: not known. The CDR3 contains 17 residues. Deletions cut 5 bases from V and 5 bases from J, with 24 bases between. Germline assignment: CDR1 SGHAT and CDR2 FQNNGV. The study, taken as a whole, reports: Characteristic, it appeared, of ankylosing spondylitis blood was a TCR beta motif of eight or nine highly homologous variants.

The chain combines TRBV11-2 with TRBJ1-2, with D tentatively TRBD1 (5 bases). What was sequenced was blood, either unsorted or a sorted T cell fraction (not recorded which). The receptor was isolated from a male donor with ankylosing spondylitis. CDR3 bases: TGTGCCAGCAGCCCCCGTCAGGGAGGGACCACCTCATATGGCTACACCTTC. Its translation is CASSPRQGGTTSYGYTF. Combining the CDR3 with reference TRBV11-2 and TRBJ1-2 gives the whole variable domain EAGVAQSPRYKIIEKRQSVAFWCNPISGHATLYWYQQILGQGPKLLIQFQNNGVVDDSQLPKDRFSAERLKGVDSTLKIQPAKLEDSAVYLCASSPRQGGTTSYGYTFGSGTRLTVV.